The present TCR beta chain was sequenced within a study of T cells in Graves' hyperthyroidism and ophthalmopathy. The study, taken as a whole, reports: Ophthalmopathy prediction by the model preceded onset by a median roughly 6 months. Blood also carried most thyroid clonotypes expanded above 0.001.

On this clonotype itself: Its cognate antigen is unknown.

There were TCR beta CDR3 regions amplified from RNA transcripts. In the first-round RT-PCR of the TCR CDR3, the HTBI primer set was used. TCRdb independently ran MiXCR on the multiplex PCR reads; one entry per CDR3 protein. The sample lists over 500,000 distinct CDR3 sequences; 46% were seen once. Every diagnosis used clinical symptoms, serum thyroxine and TRAb, thyroid ultrasound and orbital computed tomography. The receptor comes from an adult woman with Graves' disease, either hyperthyroidism or ophthalmopathy (not recorded which). The source material was peripheral blood or thyroid tissue (not recorded which).

The CDR3 loop is CALGTRNYGYTF. DNA for the CDR3: TGTGCCCTCGGGACCAGGAACTATGGCTACACCTTC. V usage is TRBV10-3 and J usage is TRBJ1-2, with D possibly TRBD1 on 5 matching bases. Trimming left V 11 bases short and J 2 bases short, with 12 bases between. Germline CDR1 and CDR2: ENHRY and SYGVKD. This CDR3 has 12 amino acids.